This T cell receptor beta chain was sequenced in a study of blood T cell repertoires in COVID-19. Study context: The United States, Italy and Spain provided the acute and convalescent COVID-19 samples. T cells, B-cell-depleted T cells, or PBMCs supplied cDNA or gDNA.

This clone is a singleton in its sample. In the authors' workflow: Reference gene primers were amplified, and this amplification served to estimate nucleated cell counts. TCRdb's table, derived via immunoSEQ multiplex PCR, lists solely in-frame clones and lacks some. V and J calls and clone size follow that table, whereas D and trimming were derived from the DNA. Among roughly 500,000 clones listed, 70% to 90% were seen once. Germline CDR1 reads LGHNA; CDR2 reads YSLEER. This CDR3 region has 16 residues. The trim removed 0 bases at V and 8 bases at J, leaving 11 bases unmatched. The V and J genes are TRBV4-3 and TRBJ1-2, with 8 nucleotides matching TRBD1. This receptor was obtained from a human donor in a cohort sampled during active COVID-19. Sequencing was done on a sample of peripheral blood. CDR3 nucleotide sequence: TGCGCCAGCAGCCAAGATGGGCAGGGGGCTGTAAAAGGCTACACCTTC. Translating it yields CASSQDGQGAVKGYTF.